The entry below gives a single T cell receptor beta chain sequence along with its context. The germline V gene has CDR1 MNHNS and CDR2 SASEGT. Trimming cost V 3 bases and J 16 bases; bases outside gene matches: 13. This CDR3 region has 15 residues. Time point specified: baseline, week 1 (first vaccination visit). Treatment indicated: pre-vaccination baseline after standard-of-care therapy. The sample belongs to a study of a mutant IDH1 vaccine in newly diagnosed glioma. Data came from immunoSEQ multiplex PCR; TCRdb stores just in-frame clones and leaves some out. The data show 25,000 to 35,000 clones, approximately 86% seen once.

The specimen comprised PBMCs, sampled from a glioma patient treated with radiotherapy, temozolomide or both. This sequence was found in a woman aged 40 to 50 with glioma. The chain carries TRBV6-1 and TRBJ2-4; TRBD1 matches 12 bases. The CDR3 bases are TGTGCCAGCAGTGACCAAGTTTGGGACAGGGGGCCCTTATACTTC. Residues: CASSDQVWDRGPLYF.